This T cell receptor (beta chain) derives from a study of cytomegalovirus exposure and HLA in healthy donors. It was with 60 Vbeta and 13 Jbeta primers that the PCR ran. The repertoire was sequenced with immunoSEQ multiplex PCR; TCRdb's copy has only in-frame clones and lacks some. The sample has about 55,000 clones, 65% to 85% seen once. The sample comprised PBMCs. The TCR was taken from a female donor in good health and CMV-seronegative.

In DNA, the CDR3 is TGTGCCAGTAGCCTGGGGCTGCCCCCGTCGGGAAACACCATATATTTT. This encodes CASSLGLPPSGNTIYF. The rearrangement joins TRBV19 to TRBJ1-3, with D tentatively TRBD1 (5 bases). This CDR3 is 16 amino acids long. Trimming stripped 6 bases from V and 4 bases from J, with 19 bases between. Germline-derived CDR1 and CDR2 are LNHDA and SQIVND (reference sequence).